One sample yielded the 20 T cell receptor beta chains listed below, sequenced in a study of tumor and adjacent non-tumor tissue in lung cancer. Three rounds of nested PCR, following a modified ARM-PCR protocol, produced the TCRbeta library. TCRdb independently ran MiXCR on the multiplex PCR reads; one entry per CDR3 protein. This sample has roughly 70,000 distinct CDR3 sequences, with about three quarters found just once. RNA was extracted from bulk tissue without any cell sorting. The sequencing input was lung tumor tissue. These receptors originate from a man between 60 and 70 years old with non-small cell lung cancer.

The chain is built from TRBV29-1 and TRBJ2-7, with D perhaps being TRBD1 or TRBD2 (5 bases each). Germline loops: CDR1 SQVTM, CDR2 ANQGSEA. This CDR3 contains 14 residues. The CDR3 region is CNVYTGASSYEQYF. CDR3 in DNA: TGCAACGTATACACCGGGGCTAGTAGCTACGAGCAGTACTTC.

V usage is TRBV5-1 and J usage is TRBJ1-1; D gene ambiguous. V shed 3 bases and J shed 3 bases, with 12 bases lying between them. Per the germline V gene, CDR1 is SGHRS and CDR2 is YFSETQ. The CDR3 sequence is 14 residues long. The CDR3 coding sequence is TGCGCCAGCAGCTCGCTACGGCGCGACACTGAAGCTTTCTTT. Translating it yields CASSSLRRDTEAFF. Full variable domain (outside the CDR3, taken from reference TRBV5-1 and TRBJ1-1): KAGVTQTPRYLIKTRGQQVTLSCSPISGHRSVSWYQQTPGQGLQFLFEYFSETQRNKGNFPGRFSGRQFSNSRSEMNVSTLELGDSALYLCASSSLRRDTEAFFGQGTRLTVV.

Only one count was recorded for this clonotype. One end of the junction varies from germline; a read error may be responsible. The chain recombines TRBV19 with TRBJ2-1, with D tentatively TRBD2 (5 bases). This CDR3 is 15 amino acids long. Germline-derived CDR1 and CDR2 are LNHDA and SQIVND (reference sequence). CDR3 nucleotides: TGTGCCAGTACAAGCAGCGGCAGCTCCTACTATGAACAGTTCTTC. This gives the protein CASTSSGSSYYEQFF.

As for this clonotype: One junction end does not reproduce the germline sequence, and a read error may be involved. This rearrangement joins TRBV6-5 to TRBJ2-3; D perhaps matches TRBD2 (7 bases). The V gene's germline CDR1 is MNHEY and CDR2 SVGAGI. The CDR3 is 15 amino acids. CDR3: CASSYSGGGIDTQYF. The CDR3 DNA reads as TGTGCCAGCAGCTACTCGGGGGGCGGTATAGATACGCAGTATTTT.

The table lists this clonotype with a few counts. The gene calls are TRBV6-4 and TRBJ2-2; possible D gene TRBD1, 5 bases. CDR3 length equals 13 residues. CDR1 and CDR2 (germline): MRHNA, SNTAGT. Trimming pared 6 bases from V and 6 bases from J, leaving 11 bases between. CDR3: CASRERGSGELFF. Written as DNA, the CDR3 is TGTGCCAGCAGGGAAAGGGGTTCCGGGGAGCTGTTTTTT.

The chain joins TRBV6-2 or TRBV6-3 to TRBJ1-1, with 7 bases identical to TRBD1. Germline CDR1 and CDR2: MNHEY and SVGEGT. The CDR3 consists of 12 residues. The CDR3 is CVNRTTGAEAFF. The CDR3 DNA sequence: TGTGTCAACAGAACCACAGGGGCTGAAGCTTTCTTT.

The chain couples TRBV28 to TRBJ2-1, with D perhaps TRBD1 (6 bases). Germline-derived CDR1 and CDR2 are MDHEN and SYDVKM. Trimming removed 3 bases at V and 5 bases at J, with 23 bases between. CDR3 length: 18 amino acids. This CDR3 reads CASSLNTGFGSLDNEQFF. The DNA of the CDR3 is TGTGCCAGCAGTTTGAATACAGGGTTCGGATCTTTGGACAATGAGCAGTTCTTC. The whole variable domain, filled in from reference TRBV28 and TRBJ2-1, reads DVKVTQSSRYLVKRTGEKVFLECVQDMDHENMFWYRQDPGLGLRLIYFSYDVKMKEKGDIPEGYSVSREKKERFSLILESASTNQTSMYLCASSLNTGFGSLDNEQFFGPGTRLTVL.

The J gene is TRBJ2-7, the V gene TRBV5-1; 10 bases line up with TRBD2. Losses at the gene ends were 6 bases for V and 1 base for J; bases not matched to a gene: 10. The CDR3 length is 16 residues. Germline V CDR1 and CDR2: SGHRS, YFSETQ. Here the CDR3 DNA reads TGCGCCAGCACCTCTAGCGGGAGTTCCGAGTCCTACGAGCAGTACTTC. Amino acid sequence: CASTSSGSSESYEQYF.

On this clonotype: Without the conserved terminal phenylalanine or tryptophan, this CDR3 likely stems from a read error. The genes are TRBV20-1 and TRBJ2-1; D not resolved. Germline values: CDR1 DFQATT, CDR2 SNEGSKA (reference sequence). The CDR3 runs to 14 residues. V was pared by 4 bases and J by 3 bases, with 13 bases between. CDR3 residues: CSAKPKSHYNEQFS. CDR3 DNA: TGCAGTGCTAAACCAAAATCGCACTACAATGAGCAGTTCTCC.

This clonotype has a single count. Mismatch with germline at one junction end may stem from a read error. The rearrangement links TRBV20-1 to TRBJ1-1, with a weak D call TRBD1 (6 bases). Germline assignment: CDR1 DFQATT and CDR2 SNEGSKA (reference sequence). The CDR3 loop spans 14 amino acids. CDR3 amino acids: CIARDPGAGTEAFF. As DNA, the CDR3 is TGTATTGCTAGAGATCCGGGGGCAGGAACTGAAGCTTTCTTT.

In its sample, this clonotype was seen once. The missing conserved phenylalanine or tryptophan at the end of this CDR3 makes a read error likely. The genes are TRBV29-1 and TRBJ2-7; TRBD1 matches 9 bases. The CDR3 loop spans 14 amino acids. CDR1 is SQVTM, CDR2 ANQGSEA, per germline. The J segment lost 8 bases and the V segment lost 6 bases, leaving 14 bases of the junction unmatched. The DNA for the CDR3 is TGCAGCGTCAGAGCCGGGACAGGGCGCAACAAGCAGTACTTA. Translation: CSVRAGTGRNKQYL.

Worth noting for this clonotype: The conserved final phenylalanine or tryptophan is absent from the CDR3, which likely points to a read error. The CDR3 coding sequence is TGTGCCAACTGGTCGGTTATAAGGAATTCACCCCTCCACTAT. Its protein product is CANWSVIRNSPLHY. The chain has TRBV6-2 or TRBV6-3 and TRBJ1-6; unclear D gene. With 10 bases removed from V and 7 bases from J, the gap between germline ends came to 17 bases. There are 14 residues in the CDR3. Per the germline V gene, CDR1 is MNHEY and CDR2 is SVGEGT.

This clonotype was seen ten or more times. The V and J genes are TRBV20-1 and TRBJ1-4; maybe TRBD1 (5 bases). The germline gives CDR1 DFQATT, CDR2 SNEGSKA (reference sequence). The CDR3 runs 15 residues. Trimming removed 3 bases at V and 3 bases at J, with 14 bases between. CDR3 region: CSASLGGAANEKLFF. The CDR3 region has the DNA TGCAGTGCTAGCCTGGGAGGGGCAGCTAATGAAAAACTGTTTTTT.

Comment on this clonotype: Mismatch with germline at one junction end may stem from a read error. The V gene is TRBV20-1, the J gene TRBJ2-3; D is undetermined. This CDR3 is built from 15 residues. In germline, CDR1 is DFQATT, CDR2 SNEGSKA (reference sequence). CDR3 DNA: TGTAGTGCTGTGTCCCATCAAAGCACCACAGATACGCAGTATTTT. Translation: CSAVSHQSTTDTQYF.

About this clonotype: The conserved closing phenylalanine or tryptophan is absent in this CDR3, likely reflecting a read error. The V gene is TRBV29-1, the J gene TRBJ2-5, with TRBD1 as a possible D gene (5 bases). Germline CDR1 SQVTM, CDR2 ANQGSEA. The CDR3 sequence is 13 residues long. This CDR3 reads CCVETGVQGTQYS. The DNA for the CDR3 is TGCTGCGTTGAAACAGGTGTACAAGGGACCCAGTACTCC.

The rearrangement joins TRBV12-3 or TRBV12-4 to TRBJ2-7; TRBD1 agrees at 11 bases. The CDR3 has 14 residues. The V gene end was trimmed by 5 bases and the J gene end by 13 bases; junction bases not matched to a gene: 13. CDR3 coding DNA: TGTGCCAGCAGTCCCGGGACAGGGGGTCTCGAGCGATACTTC. Its translation: CASSPGTGGLERYF.

The chain carries TRBV6-1 and TRBJ2-1; D remains ambiguous. Germline V CDR1 and CDR2: MNHNS, SASEGT. The CDR3 totals 16 residues. Trimming shortened V by 3 bases and J by 7 bases, and 19 bases separated the two germline ends. The chain's CDR3 is CASSESVRLSRNEQFF. In DNA, the CDR3 is TGTGCCAGCAGTGAGTCAGTGCGGCTTAGTAGGAATGAGCAGTTCTTC.

At least ten counts were recorded for this clonotype. V gene TRBV5-4 combines with J gene TRBJ1-1, with D tentatively TRBD1 (5 bases). Germline values: CDR1 SGHNT, CDR2 YYREEE (reference sequence). The ends were cut back, 0 bases at V and 0 bases at J, with 9 bases in the middle. This CDR3 is built from 15 residues. The chain's CDR3 is CASSLVGVLNTEAFF. The CDR3, as DNA: TGTGCCAGCAGCTTGGTGGGGGTCTTGAACACTGAAGCTTTCTTT.

This clonotype was seen ten or more times. The chain recombines TRBV5-4 with TRBJ2-7; a possible D gene is TRBD2 (5 bases). Germline CDR1 is SGHNT and CDR2 is YYREEE (reference sequence). The CDR3 sequence is 15 residues long. V dropped 0 bases and J dropped 7 bases, with 17 bases sitting between them. CDR3 in amino acids: CASSLAPGLRREQYF. CDR3 sequence (DNA): TGTGCCAGCAGCTTGGCGCCGGGGTTAAGGCGAGAGCAGTACTTC.

Of note for this clonotype: No conserved phenylalanine or tryptophan ends this CDR3, so it is likely a read error. This rearrangement joins TRBV6-5 to TRBJ2-7; no firm D call. V was clipped by 0 bases and J by 5 bases, with 14 bases between them. Germline values: CDR1 MNHEY, CDR2 SVGAGI. The CDR3 loop spans 15 amino acids. In DNA, the CDR3 is TGTGCCAGCAGTTACTCGAGGCGGAAAACGGACGAGCAGTACTAC. Encoded protein: CASSYSRRKTDEQYY.